This entry concerns a single T cell receptor (beta chain). What antigen it recognizes has not been identified. It has no much larger one-base neighbor in the sample; base qualities were not kept. The library came from the immunoSEQ multiplex PCR assay. TCRdb obtained this table from immuneACCESS and retained in-frame rearrangements with V and J assigned. These tables miss some clones; where compared with another copy, unresolved V genes account for less than half of the shortfall, and the remainder is unexplained. This sample is represented by roughly 80,000 clones; around 92% of them were singletons. 5.8% of the sample is held by the ten biggest clonotypes. This specimen comes from a study of control samples from healthy donors and cancer patients (dated by TCRdb to the early 2020s). CDR1 MDHEN and CDR2 SYDVKM are derived from the germline V gene. The CDR3 contains 16 residues, cysteine and phenylalanine counted. The DNA shown is the 48-base CDR3, in frame from base 1. V is pruned by 5 bases and J by 3 bases, leaving 5 bases of the junction without a gene match.

Sequencing used blood. The rearranged segments are TRBV28 and TRBJ2-2; TRBD1 fits 11 bases in the junction. This TCR was sampled from a woman in her fifties or sixties in good health. The DNA sequence reads TGTGCCAGCAGTGACCCGGGACAGGGGGACACCGGGGAGCTGTTTTTT. It encodes CASSDPGQGDTGELFF.